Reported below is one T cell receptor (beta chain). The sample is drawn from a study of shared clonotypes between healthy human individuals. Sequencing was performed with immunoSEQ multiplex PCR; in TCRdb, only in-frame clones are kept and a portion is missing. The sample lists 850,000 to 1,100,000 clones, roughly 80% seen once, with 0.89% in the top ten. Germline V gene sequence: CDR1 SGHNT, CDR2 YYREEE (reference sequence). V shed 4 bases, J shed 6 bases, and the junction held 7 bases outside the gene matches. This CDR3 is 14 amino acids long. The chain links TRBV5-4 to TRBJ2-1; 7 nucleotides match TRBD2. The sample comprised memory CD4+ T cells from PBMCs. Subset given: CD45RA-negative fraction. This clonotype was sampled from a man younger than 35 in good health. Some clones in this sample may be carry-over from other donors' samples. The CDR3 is CASSISRTSNEQFF. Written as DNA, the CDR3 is TGTGCCAGCAGCATTTCCAGGACTAGCAATGAGCAGTTCTTC.